This T cell receptor (beta chain) was found in a study of identical twins. Overall study results and limits: It was out-of-frame TCR alpha sharing in monozygotic twins that models underestimated. Clonotypes of the beta chain that were abundant in cord blood carried fewer insertions (memory repertoires showed none).

TCRdb analysed the 5' RACE reads with MiXCR anew, one entry per CDR3 protein. The data hold about 720,000 distinct CDR3 sequences, with about 9.4% observed a single time. Turning to this clonotype: Its antigen is still unknown.

Healthy Caucasians, and only they, were the donors. V lost 11 bases and J lost 4; bases outside the gene matches: 10. This CDR3 comprises 14 residues. Germline values: CDR1 ENHRY, CDR2 SYGVKD. The sample was also linked to a second study, of yellow fever vaccine responses in identical twins.

The J gene is TRBJ2-1, the V gene TRBV10-3, with TRBD2 identical over 8 bases. The sequenced sample consisted of PBMCs. This receptor was obtained from a woman under 30 in good health. Here the CDR3 DNA reads TGTGCCTCCCTTAGCGGGAATCCTTACAATGAGCAGTTCTTC. Translating it yields CASLSGNPYNEQFF.